The entry that follows covers one T cell receptor beta chain sequence. Researchers ran the PCR with 60 Vbeta and 13 Jbeta primers. The repertoire was sequenced with immunoSEQ multiplex PCR; TCRdb's copy has only in-frame clones and lacks some. The sample table sets out 100,000 to 150,000 clones. The data derive from a study of cytomegalovirus exposure and HLA in healthy donors. J lost 4 bases, V lost 2 bases, and 5 bases had no gene match. Germline values: CDR1 SGHTS, CDR2 YDEGEE. The CDR3 totals 15 residues. The rearrangement uses TRBV5-8 and TRBJ2-7; 11 bases line up with TRBD2. This sequence was found in a man in his forties or fifties in good health and CMV-seronegative. The specimen was PBMCs. CDR3 amino acids: CASSFGLAGGYEQYF. In nucleotides, the CDR3 is TGTGCCAGCAGCTTTGGACTAGCGGGTGGTTACGAGCAGTACTTC.